The clone carrying this T cell receptor (beta chain) was counted a few times. What it recognizes is unknown. The time point is: newly diagnosed GD, antithyroid drugs for less than 3 months. The TCR library was made from RNA extracted from PBMCs. This entry belongs to a study of regulatory T cells in long-lasting Graves disease. Study results and limitations: Persistent disease samples used TRBV28, TRBJ1-2 and TRBJ2-5 preferentially.

CDR3-region Arm-PCR and iRepertoire HTBI primers produced the TCR beta libraries. Each CDR3 protein gets one entry after TCRdb re-called the multiplex PCR reads with MiXCR. The table has 600,000 to 650,000 distinct CDR3 sequences, 15% to 20% seen once. Germline CDR1 SEHNR, CDR2 FQNEAQ (reference sequence). The V and J ends lost 6 bases and 5 bases respectively, with 5 bases between them. CDR3 length equals 10 residues. Separately, the same data were catalogued under a study of T cells in Graves' hyperthyroidism and ophthalmopathy. This second study notes: The HTBI primer set drove a first-round RT-PCR of the TCR CDR3.

This TCR came from a woman in her twenties or thirties with Graves disease. The gene calls are TRBV7-9 and TRBJ2-7, with D unresolved. Sequenced here: peripheral blood mononuclear cells (PBMCs), sampled at new diagnosis, from a patient treated with antithyroid drugs. For the CDR3, the DNA is TGTGCCAGCAGTCATCACGAGCAGTACTTC. Amino acid sequence: CASSHHEQYF. The full variable domain, with the rest looked up from reference TRBV7-9 and TRBJ2-7, is DTGVSQNPRHKITKRGQNVTFRCDPISEHNRLYWYRQTLGQGPEFLTYFQNEAQLEKSRLLSDRFSAERPKGSFSTLEIQRTEQGDSAMYLCASSHHEQYFGPGTRLTVT.